The text below deals with one T cell receptor beta chain. Authors' processing steps: Estimation of nucleated cell counts was performed using reference gene primer amplification. Produced via immunoSEQ multiplex PCR; TCRdb's table is partial and in-frame only. V and J calls and clone size are given by that table; D and trimming were obtained from the DNA. The sample has about 200,000 clones; roughly nine tenths are singletons. The ends were cut back, 4 bases at V and 8 bases at J, with 17 bases in the middle. This CDR3 comprises 14 residues. Germline V CDR1 and CDR2: LNHDA, SQIVND (reference sequence). The source of the sample is a study of blood T cell repertoires in COVID-19. Study information: COVID-19 samples from acute and convalescent phases originated in the United States, Italy and Spain. From T cells, B-cell-depleted T cells, or PBMCs came the material, which was cDNA or gDNA.

Sequencing input: peripheral blood. The chain employs TRBV19 and TRBJ1-2; maybe TRBD1 (6 bases). The TCR sequence derives from a woman in her 70s with acute or convalescent COVID-19. The DNA for the CDR3 is TGTGCCAGTAGTAAAAGAAACAGGGATGTGGGCTACACCTTC. It is translated as CASSKRNRDVGYTF.